This section outlines one T cell receptor beta chain sequence together with its context. CDR3 length: 13 residues. The V and J ends lost 0 bases and 6 bases respectively, with 9 bases between them. Germline CDR1 reads SGHVS; CDR2 reads FQNEAQ. The data derive from a study of PD-1 blockade in classical Hodgkin lymphoma. The protocol was immunoSEQ multiplex PCR, while the TCRdb copy is restricted to in-frame clones and leaves out a portion. The sample carries some 58,000 clones, roughly 89% recorded once. Stated time point: cycle 4 day 1 (C4D1), after 5 to 7 weeks of nivolumab. After autologous stem cell transplantation all patients relapsed, and prior brentuximab vedotin exposure differed between cohorts.

This TCR was recovered from a human donor with classical Hodgkin lymphoma. The sequencing used peripheral blood mononuclear cells (PBMCs), collected before the fourth cycle of nivolumab. The J gene is TRBJ2-7, the V gene TRBV7-8, with a tentative D call TRBD2 (6 bases). DNA of the CDR3: TGTGCCAGCAGCTTAGCGGACTACTTCGAGCAGTACTTC. Amino acids: CASSLADYFEQYF.